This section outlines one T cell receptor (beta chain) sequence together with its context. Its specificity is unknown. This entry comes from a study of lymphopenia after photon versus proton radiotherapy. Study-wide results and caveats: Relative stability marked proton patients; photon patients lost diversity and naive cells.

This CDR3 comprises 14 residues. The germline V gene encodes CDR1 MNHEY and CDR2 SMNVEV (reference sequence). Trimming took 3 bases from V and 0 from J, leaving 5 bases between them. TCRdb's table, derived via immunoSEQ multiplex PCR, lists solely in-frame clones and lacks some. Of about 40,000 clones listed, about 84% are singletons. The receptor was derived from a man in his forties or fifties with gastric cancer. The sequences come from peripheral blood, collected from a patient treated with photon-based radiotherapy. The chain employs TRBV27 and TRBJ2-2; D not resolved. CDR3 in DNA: TGTGCCAGCAGTTTTAATGCGAACACCGGGGAGCTGTTTTTT. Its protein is CASSFNANTGELFF.